This T cell receptor (beta chain) was obtained from a study of cytomegalovirus exposure and HLA in healthy donors. V gave up 0 bases and J gave up 5 bases; unmatched junction bases: 15. Germline assignment: CDR1 LNHNV and CDR2 YYDKDF (reference sequence). The CDR3 has 18 residues. The PCR ran on 60 Vbeta and 13 Jbeta primers. The table came from immunoSEQ multiplex PCR; TCRdb's copy has only in-frame clones and leaves some out. The profile covers 100,000 to 140,000 clones, with about three quarters appearing a single time and 7.8% taken by the ten largest. The clonotype originates from a young man in good health and CMV-seronegative. The sequenced material came from PBMCs. V is TRBV15 and J is TRBJ2-5, with 7 nucleotides matching TRBD1. CDR3 protein: CATSRESNTGVGSETQYF. DNA for the CDR3: TGTGCCACCAGCAGAGAGTCCAATACAGGGGTGGGTAGTGAGACCCAGTACTTC.